The 21 T cell receptor beta chains given below trace back to one sample, sequenced in a study of blood T cell repertoires in COVID-19. Profiled with immunoSEQ multiplex PCR; TCRdb holds only in-frame clones, not every one. Among about 120,000 clones listed, 90% were seen once. Sequencing was done on a sample of peripheral blood. These receptors were taken from a woman aged 55-70 years with COVID-19, enrolled during active disease.

This chain joins TRBV6-6 and TRBJ2-2; D might be TRBD2 (6 bases). Looked up from germline, CDR1 is MNHNY and CDR2 is SVGAGI (reference sequence). V was clipped by 5 bases and J by 2 bases, with 18 bases between them. The CDR3 is 17 amino acids. CDR3 bases: TGTGCCAGCAGTCTAACCGGCAGACTAGTTAACACCGGGGAGCTGTTTTTT. Protein product: CASSLTGRLVNTGELFF.

This rearrangement joins TRBV12-3 or TRBV12-4 to TRBJ1-5; 8 nucleotides agree with TRBD1. This CDR3 comprises 12 residues. After removal of 7 bases from V and 5 bases from J, the junction contained 1 base not matched to a gene. CDR3 sequence: CASTRGHQPQHF. CDR3 DNA sequence: TGTGCCAGCACCAGGGGGCATCAGCCCCAGCATTTT.

V and J are TRBV7-2 and TRBJ2-7; weak D call: TRBD2 (6 bases). CDR3 length equals 15 residues. CDR1 is SGHTA and CDR2 is FQGNSA in the germline V gene. With 10 bases removed from V and 3 bases from J, the gap between germline ends came to 22 bases. The CDR3, as DNA: TGTGCCACCACCGGGAGAGCGGGTGGTAGCTACGAGCAGTACTTC. Translated: CATTGRAGGSYEQYF.

The chain joins TRBV30 to TRBJ1-2; D not certain. CDR1 and CDR2 from the germline V gene are GTSNPN and SVGIG (reference sequence). CDR3 length: 12 amino acids. The V end was cut by 6 bases, the J end by 2 bases, with 10 bases between. DNA of the CDR3: TGTGCCTGCGCGGGGTCAAACTATGGCTACACCTTC. Amino acid sequence: CACAGSNYGYTF.

The CDR3 DNA is TGCGCCAGCAGTTTACAGGGGGCCGGGGAGACCCAGTACTTC. Translation gives CASSLQGAGETQYF. J is TRBJ2-5 and V is TRBV10-2, with 9 bases that match TRBD1. Germline V gene sequence: CDR1 WSHSY, CDR2 SAAADI. J lost 5 bases, V lost 5 bases, and 6 bases had no gene match. The CDR3 sequence is 14 residues long.

This clone was detected only a few times. The rearrangement links TRBV6-5 to TRBJ2-2; D not resolved. V lost 4 bases to trimming and J lost 2 bases, with 14 bases between them. Germline CDR1 is MNHEY and CDR2 is SVGAGI. The length of the CDR3 is 16 residues. The CDR3 sequence is CASSFSTTRNTGELFF. CDR3 nucleotide sequence: TGTGCCAGCAGTTTCTCCACGACAAGAAACACCGGGGAGCTGTTTTTT.

The chain uses TRBV5-4 and TRBJ2-6, with D hard to call. The V gene lost 0 bases and the J gene lost 3 bases, with 7 bases spanning the gap. The CDR3 totals 15 residues. Germline loops: CDR1 SGHNT, CDR2 YYREEE (reference sequence). CDR3: CASSLDGLGANVLTF. The CDR3 DNA reads TGTGCCAGCAGCTTGGATGGGCTTGGGGCCAACGTCCTGACTTTC.

This clone was seen only once. The V and J genes are TRBV18 and TRBJ1-5; TRBD1 aligns across 12 bases. Germline lookup yields CDR1 KGHSH and CDR2 LQKENI. Trimming at V came to 4 bases and at J to 6 bases, leaving 4 bases not matched to a gene. The CDR3 runs 15 residues. CDR3 sequence reads: CASSLGTGGIQPQHF. In nucleotides, the CDR3 is TGTGCCAGCTCACTAGGGACAGGGGGCATTCAGCCCCAGCATTTT.

The V call is TRBV6-5, the J call TRBJ2-7; no firm D call. Germline V CDR1 and CDR2: MNHEY, SVGAGI. V was shortened by 2 bases and J by 11 bases, with 10 bases between the two germline ends. The CDR3 is made up of 11 amino acids. In DNA form, the CDR3 reads TGTGCCAGCAGTTACGGCGGCCCGGAGTACTTC. As protein: CASSYGGPEYF.

The V call is TRBV19, the J call TRBJ1-1; TRBD1 is a possible D gene (6 bases). V dropped 7 bases and J dropped 3 bases, with 12 bases sitting between them. The CDR3 length is 13 residues. Germline CDR1 and CDR2: LNHDA and SQIVND (reference sequence). The CDR3 here is CASTPGHYTEAFF. CDR3 nucleotide sequence: TGTGCCAGTACACCGGGACACTACACTGAAGCTTTCTTT.

CDR3 sequence: CASSKLAGSSYEQFF. As DNA, the CDR3 is TGTGCCAGCAGCAAACTAGCGGGGTCGAGTTATGAGCAGTTCTTC. This chain uses TRBV6-4 with TRBJ2-1, with 10 bases aligning to TRBD2. There are 15 residues in the CDR3. Trimming took 6 bases from V and 8 from J; bases not matched to a gene: 10. CDR1 is MRHNA, CDR2 SNTAGT, per germline.

The rearrangement uses TRBV4-2 and TRBJ1-4; weak D call: TRBD1 (6 bases). The germline CDR1 and CDR2 sequences are LGHNA and YNFKEQ. The CDR3 is 16 amino acids. V gave up 0 bases and J gave up 8 bases, with 16 bases separating them. The CDR3 is CASSQDERQGKEKLFF. The CDR3 DNA is TGTGCCAGCAGCCAAGATGAGAGGCAGGGGAAGGAAAAACTGTTTTTT.

The chain links TRBV5-1 to TRBJ1-6; 10 bases match TRBD1. This CDR3 contains 15 residues. The trim removed 4 bases at V and 13 bases at J, leaving 11 bases unmatched. Per the germline V gene, CDR1 is SGHRS and CDR2 is YFSETQ. CDR3 nucleotide sequence: TGCGCCAGCAGCGCCGCCGGGACAGGGGTATCGCCCCTCCACTTT. This encodes CASSAAGTGVSPLHF.

The V call is TRBV2, the J call TRBJ1-6; D not resolved. Germline CDR1 and CDR2: SNHLY and FYNNEI. V lost 6 bases to trimming and J lost 0 bases, with 9 bases between them. The CDR3 length is 15 residues. The CDR3 reads CASRVGSSYNSPLHF. Written as DNA, the CDR3 is TGTGCCAGCAGGGTCGGGAGCTCCTATAATTCACCCCTCCACTTT.

This rearrangement joins TRBV10-3 to TRBJ2-1, with 12 bases matching TRBD2. After removal of 0 bases from V and 4 bases from J, the junction contained 4 bases not matched to a gene. Per germline, CDR1 ENHRY and CDR2 SYGVKD. This CDR3 comprises 17 residues. The CDR3, as DNA: TGTGCCATCAGTGAGTCGACTAGCGGGGGACCTTACAATGAGCAGTTCTTC. This translates into CAISESTSGGPYNEQFF.

V and J are TRBV7-3 and TRBJ1-5, with 7 bases matching TRBD1. Germline loops: CDR1 SGHTA, CDR2 FQGTGA. The trim removed 10 bases at V and 8 bases at J, leaving 11 bases unmatched. The CDR3 runs to 13 residues. The CDR3 DNA reads TGTGCCAACCCTCAGGGGGTTGGTGAGCCCCAGCATTTT. It encodes CANPQGVGEPQHF.

The chain links TRBV5-1 to TRBJ1-6; 8 bases match TRBD1. Germline CDR1 and CDR2: SGHRS and YFSETQ. The CDR3 covers 16 residues. J lost 7 bases, V lost 0 bases, and 6 bases had no gene match. The CDR3 is CASSLEVRGPNSPLHF. The CDR3 region has the DNA TGCGCCAGCAGCTTGGAGGTCAGGGGGCCAAATTCACCCCTCCACTTT.

The CDR3 DNA reads TGCGCCAGCAGCCAAGTGTGGGAGTCTGAAGCTTTCTTT. It yields the protein CASSQVWESEAFF. The rearrangement uses TRBV4-3 and TRBJ1-1; no definite D call. Trimming left V 1 base short and J 6 bases short, with 9 bases between. CDR3 length: 13 amino acids. Germline-derived CDR1 and CDR2 are LGHNA and YSLEER.

The chain combines TRBV24-1 with TRBJ2-1; TRBD2 agrees at 8 bases. The CDR3 has 14 amino acids. Germline V lookup: CDR1 KGHDR, CDR2 SFDVKD. J lost 7 bases, V lost 5 bases, and 6 bases had no gene match. The CDR3 DNA is TGTGCCACCAGTGGAGTCGGGGGGGCAAATGAGCAGTTCTTC. As protein: CATSGVGGANEQFF.

The chain combines TRBV19 with TRBJ1-4; tentative D call: TRBD1 (6 bases). The CDR3 covers 14 residues. CDR1 LNHDA and CDR2 SQIVND come from the germline V gene (reference sequence). The V gene lost 7 bases and the J gene lost 2 bases, with 11 bases spanning the gap. The CDR3 DNA is TGTGCCAGTACTAAAGGGGGTACTAATGAAAAACTGTTTTTT. Amino acid sequence: CASTKGGTNEKLFF.

This chain uses TRBV27 with TRBJ1-1, with D unresolved. Germline V gene lookup returns CDR1 MNHEY and CDR2 SMNVEV (reference sequence). The CDR3 is 13 residues long. V lost 1 base and J lost 2, with 5 bases in between. CDR3 in DNA: TGTGCCAGCAGTTTATTTCTTAACACTGAAGCTTTCTTT. Its translation is CASSLFLNTEAFF.